The T cell receptor beta chain under discussion was sequenced for a study of early T cells in non-severe SARS-CoV-2 infection. Study at large: The study sequenced bulk RNA from unsorted whole blood, with chains unpaired. Overall study findings and caveats: VDJdb-based matching was biased toward anti-spike CD8 responses and missed private and CD4 specificities.

In its sample, this clonotype was seen many times. Its antigen remains unidentified. Each single cDNA molecule received a unique molecular identifier. Via MiXCR, TCRdb re-called the 5' RACE reads, giving one row per CDR3 protein. The sample consists of around 20,000 distinct CDR3 sequences, under 5.5% of them appearing once. The ends were cut back, 3 bases at V and 4 bases at J, with 9 bases in the middle. Germline-derived CDR1 and CDR2 are DFQATT and SNEGSKA (reference sequence). The CDR3 has 13 residues. V is TRBV20-1 and J is TRBJ1-4; no clear D. This clonotype was sampled from an adult who was a healthcare worker with PCR-confirmed SARS-CoV-2 infection or an uninfected control (not recorded which). The specimen sequenced was whole blood. CDR3 in amino acids: CSARTGYNEKLFF. The CDR3 coding sequence is TGCAGTGCTAGGACGGGGTATAATGAAAAACTGTTTTTT.